The 16 T cell receptor beta chains listed next were all sequenced from one sample in a study of cytomegalovirus exposure and HLA in healthy donors. This PCR relied on a set of 60 Vbeta primers and 13 Jbeta primers. Data came from immunoSEQ multiplex PCR; TCRdb stores just in-frame clones and leaves some out. The sample holds roughly 140,000 clones, around 79% seen once. The sequenced sample consisted of PBMCs. The receptors stem from a man aged 35-49 years in good health and CMV-seropositive.

This rearrangement joins TRBV9 to TRBJ2-4, with 7 positions matching TRBD1. Unmatched junction bases numbered 4, after V lost 3 bases and J lost 4 bases. This CDR3 spans 14 amino acids. Germline CDR1 reads SGDLS; CDR2 reads YYNGEE. The CDR3 protein is CASSADREKNIQYF. The CDR3 DNA reads as TGTGCCAGCAGCGCCGACAGGGAGAAAAACATTCAGTACTTC.

V usage is TRBV5-5 and J usage is TRBJ2-1; the match to TRBD2 covers 8 bases. The CDR3 length is 17 residues. The ends lost 5 bases at V and 8 bases at J; junction bases unmatched: 18. The germline gives CDR1 SGHKS, CDR2 YYEKEE (reference sequence). The CDR3 loop reads CASSRPPGLGFVDEQFF. The CDR3, as DNA: TGTGCCAGCAGTCGCCCACCGGGACTAGGATTTGTGGATGAGCAGTTCTTC.

The chain combines TRBV5-8 with TRBJ2-1; 9 bases are shared with TRBD2. The germline V gene has CDR1 SGHTS and CDR2 YDEGEE. The CDR3 is 16 amino acids. The V and J ends lost 9 bases and 7 bases, in that order; junction bases with no gene match: 17. CDR3 protein: CANTLRAGTSLNEQFF. The CDR3 DNA follows: TGTGCCAACACCCTTAGGGCCGGGACTAGCTTGAATGAGCAGTTCTTC.

J is TRBJ2-3 and V is TRBV9, with 7 bases lining up with TRBD2. The CDR3 has 15 residues. CDR1 SGDLS and CDR2 YYNGEE come from the germline V gene. J was trimmed by 0 bases and V by 3 bases; bases with no gene match: 4. In DNA form, the CDR3 reads TGTGCCAGCAGCGGAGCGGGATCTAGCACAGATACGCAGTATTTT. Translated: CASSGAGSSTDTQYF. Full variable domain (missing parts from reference TRBV9 and TRBJ2-3): DSGVTQTPKHLITATGQRVTLRCSPRSGDLSVYWYQQSLDQGLQFLIQYYNGEERAKGNILERFSAQQFPDLHSELNLSSLELGDSALYFCASSGAGSSTDTQYFGPGTRLTVL.

The rearrangement links TRBV7-3 to TRBJ2-3; a weak D match, TRBD2 (5 bases). The germline gives CDR1 SGHTA, CDR2 FQGTGA. Trimming cost V 7 bases and J 0 bases, with 8 bases left between them. This CDR3 is 13 amino acids long. The CDR3 region has the DNA TGTGCCAGCACGGGCGGGAGCACAGATACGCAGTATTTT. As protein: CASTGGSTDTQYF.

The genes are TRBV6-4 and TRBJ1-2; a weak D match, TRBD1 (5 bases). The V end lost 3 bases, the J end lost 0 bases, and 11 bases lay between the germline ends. This CDR3 is built from 15 residues. CDR1 is MRHNA and CDR2 is SNTAGT in the germline V gene. CDR3 sequence reads: CASSEGAGPNYGYTF. In DNA, the CDR3 is TGTGCCAGCAGTGAAGGGGCAGGGCCTAACTATGGCTACACCTTC.

V and J are TRBV5-1 and TRBJ2-7; no firm D call. The CDR3 spans 15 residues. Deletions cut 4 bases from V and 0 bases from J, with 14 bases between. In germline, CDR1 is SGHRS, CDR2 YFSETQ. In nucleotides, the CDR3 is TGCGCCAGCAGCCCCGGCGACTCCTACTCCTACGAGCAGTACTTC. It is translated as CASSPGDSYSYEQYF.

V gene TRBV23-1 combines with J gene TRBJ2-5, with 7 bases that match TRBD2. TRBV23-1 is sorted into the ORF group, with uncertain function. The CDR3 has 17 amino acids. V was clipped by 0 bases and J by 3 bases; unmatched bases: 10. CDR3 coding DNA: TGCGCCAGCAGTCAATCTAAATTGGGCCTAGCGGAAGAGACCCAGTACTTC. As protein: CASSQSKLGLAEETQYF.

In its sample, this clone was seen a few times. The V gene is TRBV5-5, the J gene TRBJ1-5; 7 bases line up with TRBD1. The CDR3 contains 15 residues. V shed 4 bases, J shed 9 bases, and the junction held 13 bases outside the gene matches. The V gene's germline CDR1 is SGHKS and CDR2 YYEKEE (reference sequence). The CDR3 DNA is TGTGCCAGCAGCGGTGCCGGGACAGATATTCGGCCCCAGCATTTT. Translation gives CASSGAGTDIRPQHF.

The rearrangement joins TRBV7-2 to TRBJ2-7, with 7 bases lining up with TRBD1. Germline assignment: CDR1 SGHTA and CDR2 FQGNSA. Losses at the gene ends were 5 bases for V and 4 bases for J; bases not matched to a gene: 11. This CDR3 region has 15 residues. CDR3 sequence (DNA): TGTGCCAGCAGCCTCTCCGGGACAGAAAGTTACGAGCAGTACTTC. Encoded protein: CASSLSGTESYEQYF.

In its sample, this clone was seen once. Other DNA sequences in the same sample also yield this CDR3. This sequence joins TRBV6-1 and TRBJ2-7; 11 bases are a match to TRBD1. The CDR3 sequence is 16 residues long. V was clipped by 1 base and J by 5 bases; unmatched bases: 7. Germline assignment: CDR1 MNHNS and CDR2 SASEGT. The CDR3 loop reads CASSEERTGGFDEQYF. Here the CDR3 DNA reads TGTGCCAGCAGTGAAGAAAGGACAGGGGGCTTTGACGAGCAGTACTTC.

J is TRBJ2-7 and V is TRBV18, with 7 positions matching TRBD1. V was pared by 5 bases and J by 0 bases, with 16 bases of the junction left unmatched. This CDR3 has 18 amino acids. Germline V gives CDR1 KGHSH, CDR2 LQKENI. The CDR3 sequence is CASSGATYRGPSSYEQYF. The CDR3 DNA reads TGTGCCAGCTCAGGGGCAACCTACAGGGGTCCTTCCTCCTACGAGCAGTACTTC.

J is TRBJ1-1 and V is TRBV2; 9 nucleotides align to TRBD1. V lost 6 bases, J lost 1 base, and 6 bases stayed unmatched. CDR3 length: 15 amino acids. The germline gives CDR1 SNHLY, CDR2 FYNNEI. CDR3 region: CASRGGQGRNTEAFF. The CDR3 nucleotides read TGTGCCAGCAGGGGGGGACAGGGTCGGAACACTGAAGCTTTCTTT.

This clone appeared a single time. This chain uses TRBV7-6 with TRBJ1-1, with D perhaps matching TRBD1 (6 bases). Per germline, CDR1 SGHVS and CDR2 FNYEAQ. The CDR3 consists of 13 residues. The V and J ends lost 1 base and 6 bases respectively, with 9 bases between them. The CDR3 nucleotides read TGTGCCAGCAGCTTAGGGGCAGGGGCTGAAGCTTTCTTT. It specifies CASSLGAGAEAFF.

The chain carries TRBV5-1 and TRBJ2-3; 8 bases are shared with TRBD2. The trim removed 0 bases at V and 0 bases at J, leaving 3 bases unmatched. There are 16 residues in the CDR3. Germline V gene data show CDR1 as SGHRS and CDR2 as YFSETQ. CDR3 sequence (DNA): TGCGCCAGCAGCTTGGTTTTAGCGGGGAGCACAGATACGCAGTATTTT. The encoded protein is CASSLVLAGSTDTQYF.

The chain employs TRBV6-5 and TRBJ1-5, with D unclear. The germline gives CDR1 MNHEY, CDR2 SVGAGI. The length of the CDR3 is 15 residues. The V gene lost 2 bases and the J gene lost 0 bases, with 8 bases spanning the gap. The CDR3 DNA sequence: TGTGCCAGCAGTTACGGGCGCCTTAGCAATCAGCCCCAGCATTTT. Translated, it gives CASSYGRLSNQPQHF.